A selection of T cell receptor beta chains follows, all from one sample in a study of T cell responses to AZD1222 COVID-19 vaccine. The protocol was immunoSEQ multiplex PCR, while the TCRdb copy is restricted to in-frame clones and leaves out a portion. In the table there are some 49,000 clones, approximately 90% of which are singletons. This material consisted of peripheral blood, taken 28 days after the second AZD1222 dose. These receptors were obtained from an adult who received the AZD1222 COVID-19 vaccine. Both conserved end residues are trimmed from each CDR3. The D gene is left open where the match is weak.

cdr3_length,j_call,d_call,v_call,cdr3_aa
11,TRBJ1-1,NA,TRBV20-1,SASGGGNTEAF
13,TRBJ2-7,TRBD1,TRBV6-5,ASSYSTGGSYEQY
12,TRBJ2-3,TRBD1,TRBV7-2,ASRDRDYTDTQY
10,TRBJ1-2,NA,TRBV29-1,SVDTGNTGYT
13,TRBJ1-5,NA,TRBV5-1,ASSLEGASNQPQH
11,TRBJ2-1,NA,TRBV30,ASEGRGNNEQF
13,TRBJ2-1,TRBD1,TRBV9,ASSAWGRGLDEQF
13,TRBJ2-6,NA,TRBV6-2/TRBV6-3,ASSKHHSGANVLT
13,TRBJ1-1,NA,TRBV9,ASSSQTESYTEAF
13,TRBJ2-1,NA,TRBV18,ASSRDNRESDEQF
15,TRBJ1-3,NA,TRBV15,ATSRSPTEDSGNTIY
11,TRBJ1-1,NA,TRBV7-2,ASSRAVNTEAF
13,TRBJ2-1,TRBD2,TRBV7-3,ASSAGLAGFNEQF
12,TRBJ2-1,NA,TRBV7-2,ASKSGSAGSEQF
12,TRBJ2-7,TRBD1,TRBV5-1,ASSFDRGRDEQY
12,TRBJ2-4,NA,TRBV5-1,ASSLSLAKNIQY
13,TRBJ2-7,TRBD2,TRBV4-1,ASSHPPGGAYEQY
14,TRBJ1-4,TRBD1,TRBV18,ASSPRPGQGNEKLF
12,TRBJ2-3,TRBD2,TRBV5-1,ASSSDSGADTQY